This entry features one TCR beta chain sequence. This record comes from a study of shared clonotypes between healthy human individuals. This CDR3 spans 15 amino acids. The V end was cut by 3 bases, the J end by 2 bases, with 13 bases between. The germline gives CDR1 LGHNA, CDR2 YNFKEQ. Measured with immunoSEQ multiplex PCR; TCRdb has only the in-frame clones, and not every one. The table lists a few million clones, 85% to 95% of them singletons. The sequencing input was naive CD4+ T cells from PBMCs. Regarding subset: CD45RA+ positively selected. This chain links TRBV4-2 with TRBJ1-2, with D hard to call. The TCR sequence derives from a man in his late teens or twenties in good health. Some clones in this sample may be carry-over from other donors' samples. The CDR3, as DNA: TGTGCCAGCAGCCACGCGGACGGAAAAAACTATGGCTACACCTTC. It encodes CASSHADGKNYGYTF.